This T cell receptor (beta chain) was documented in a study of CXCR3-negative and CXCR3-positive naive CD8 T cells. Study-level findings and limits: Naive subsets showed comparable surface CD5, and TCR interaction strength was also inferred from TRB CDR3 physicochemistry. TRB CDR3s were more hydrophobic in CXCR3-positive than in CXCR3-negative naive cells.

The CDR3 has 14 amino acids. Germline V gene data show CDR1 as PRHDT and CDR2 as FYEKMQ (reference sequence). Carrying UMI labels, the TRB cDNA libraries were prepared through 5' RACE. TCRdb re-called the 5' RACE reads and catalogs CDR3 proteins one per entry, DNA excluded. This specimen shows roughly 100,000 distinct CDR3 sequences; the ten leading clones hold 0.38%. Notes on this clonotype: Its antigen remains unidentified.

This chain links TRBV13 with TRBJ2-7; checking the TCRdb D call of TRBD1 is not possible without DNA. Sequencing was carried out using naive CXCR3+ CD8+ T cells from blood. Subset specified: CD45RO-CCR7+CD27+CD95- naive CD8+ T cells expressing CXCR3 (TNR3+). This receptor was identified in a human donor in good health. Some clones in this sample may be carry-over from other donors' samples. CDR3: CASSLGNAPYEQYF.